The rows below give T cell receptor beta chains drawn from one sample of a study of blood T cell repertoires in COVID-19. This table comes from immunoSEQ multiplex PCR, and its TCRdb copy is limited to in-frame clones, with some not included. The sample has 300,000 to 500,000 clones, approximately 85% seen once. The sequencing sample was made of PBMCs or T cells enriched from blood (not recorded which). The receptors stem from a woman between 40 and 50 years old with acute COVID-19. CDR3s include the opening cysteine and the closing phenylalanine or tryptophan. D genes are given only for firm matches. Size is omitted from some rows. Given values are once, few, many or a class for expanded clones.

TRBJ2-3 TRBD2 TRBV11-2 . TGTGCCAGCAGCGTAGCGGGGGGCACAGATACGCAGTATTTT CASSVAGGTDTQYF
TRBJ1-2 TRBD1 TRBV15 . TGTGCCACCAGCAGAGATCGACAGGGGGTATATGGCTACACCTTC CATSRDRQGVYGYTF
TRBJ1-2 . TRBV27 . TGTGCCAGCAGTTTATACCCACGGGGTGCCTATGGCTACACCTTC CASSLYPRGAYGYTF
TRBJ1-4 TRBD1 TRBV5-6 . TGTGCCAGCTTGAGACAGGGGAGGGCAAATGAAAAACTGTTTTTT CASLRQGRANEKLFF
TRBJ2-2 TRBD1 TRBV5-4 . TGTGCCAGCAGCTTGGACGACAGGGACACCGGGGAGCTGTTTTTT CASSLDDRDTGELFF
TRBJ1-2 . TRBV7-2 . TGTGCCAGCAGCTTAGCGAGGCAGGGCGGTGGCTACACCTTC CASSLARQGGGYTF
TRBJ1-1 TRBD1 TRBV29-1 . TGCAGCGTTGAAAGGTCAGGGGGTGAAGCTTTCTTT CSVERSGGEAFF
TRBJ2-7 TRBD1 TRBV11-3 . TGTGCCAGCAGCCCCGGGACAGGGGGGAACGAGCAGTACTTC CASSPGTGGNEQYF
TRBJ2-2 TRBD2 TRBV10-3 . TGTGCCATCAGTGACTTCGACACTAGCGGGGGATTTAACACCGGGGAGCTGTTTTTT CAISDFDTSGGFNTGELFF
TRBJ2-5 TRBD2 TRBV2 . TGTGCCAGCGCCGGGACTAGCGCATCCCTGGGGGAGACCCAGTACTTC CASAGTSASLGETQYF
TRBJ1-5 . TRBV7-8 once TGTGCCAGCAGCCAAGGCGGGGTTCAGCCCCAGCATTTT CASSQGGVQPQHF
TRBJ2-1 TRBD2 TRBV4-1 . TGCGCCAGCAGCCAAGTAGCTAGCGGGTACAATGAGCAGTTCTTC CASSQVASGYNEQFF
TRBJ1-5 . TRBV19 . TGTGCCAGTAGCTTAGGGGTCTACCCTAGCAATCAGCCCCAGCATTTT CASSLGVYPSNQPQHF
TRBJ1-1 TRBD1 TRBV30 . TGTGCCTGGAGTGTAACGGGACAGGGGCGGAAAGCTTTCTTT CAWSVTGQGRKAFF
TRBJ2-3 . TRBV5-6 . TGTGCCAGCAGCTTGGTGTCCAGGGCTATAGATACGCAGTATTTT CASSLVSRAIDTQYF